A selection of T cell receptor beta chains follows, all from one sample in a study of tumor T cells in aggressive B-cell lymphoma. The protocol was immunoSEQ multiplex PCR, while the TCRdb copy is restricted to in-frame clones and leaves out a portion. Of roughly 10,000 clones detected, 85% appear once; the ten largest clones hold about 4.5%. Sequencing was carried out using tumor tissue. The receptors originated from an adult with diffuse large B cell lymphoma. The CDR3 runs from the conserved cysteine through the conserved F or W. The D gene is left open where the match is weak. Size is omitted from some rows. Given values are once, few, many or a class for expanded clones.

j_call | d_call | clone_size | v_call | cdr3_nt | cdr3_aa
TRBJ2-7 | TRBD2 | NA | TRBV14 | TGTGCCAGCAGCCCCTCCTGGGGGTTACTAGCGGGATCCGAGCAGTACTTC | CASSPSWGLLAGSEQYF
TRBJ2-7 | NA | once | TRBV6-6 | TGTGCCAGCAGTTTCTATCGGGAGAAACCCTACGAGCAGTACTTC | CASSFYREKPYEQYF
TRBJ2-7 | NA | once | TRBV28 | TGTGCCAGCAGTTTAATGGCGGCACGGTACGAGCAGTACTTC | CASSLMAARYEQYF
TRBJ2-5 | NA | NA | TRBV15 | TGTGCCACCAGCAGAGACAGGGCGCAAGAGACCCAGTACTTC | CATSRDRAQETQYF
TRBJ1-1 | NA | NA | TRBV28 | TGTGCCAGCAGTTGGGGGGGCTCGAACACTGAAGCTTTCTTT | CASSWGGSNTEAFF
TRBJ2-1 | NA | NA | TRBV7-2 | TGTGCCAGCAGCGAACTAGTCGGTGAGCAGTTCTTC | CASSELVGEQFF
TRBJ2-3 | TRBD1 | NA | TRBV6-4 | TGTGCCAGCAGTGCCGGGACAGGTCGCACAGATACGCAGTATTTT | CASSAGTGRTDTQYF
TRBJ1-5 | NA | NA | TRBV28 | TGTGCCAGCAGTTCGCGCAGGGAATGGTATAGCAATCAGCCCCAGCATTTT | CASSSRREWYSNQPQHF
TRBJ2-2 | TRBD2 | few | TRBV5-4 | TGTGCCAGCAGCTCGGGCCGGAATAGCGGGGGCACCGGGGAGCTGTTTTTT | CASSSGRNSGGTGELFF
TRBJ2-2 | NA | NA | TRBV11-3 | TGTGCCAGCAGCAACCACACGAACACCGGGGAGCTGTTTTTT | CASSNHTNTGELFF
TRBJ2-7 | NA | few | TRBV4-1 | TGCGCCAGCAGCCATTACAGGGGCGGGACTTACGAGCAGTACTTC | CASSHYRGGTYEQYF
TRBJ2-1 | TRBD2 | NA | TRBV9 | TGTGCCAGCAGCGTATATTTTAGCGGGCCAGGCAATGAGCAGTTCTTC | CASSVYFSGPGNEQFF
TRBJ2-5 | NA | NA | TRBV9 | TGTGCCAGCAGCGTAGGGGCTGTGGGGGGACAAGAGACCCAGTACTTC | CASSVGAVGGQETQYF
TRBJ2-5 | TRBD2 | NA | TRBV29-1 | TGCAGCGTACGAGGTACTAGCGGGAGGATGGAGACCCAGTACTTC | CSVRGTSGRMETQYF
TRBJ2-3 | NA | NA | TRBV11-1 | TGTGCCAGCAGCTTTGAGTACTCGGGAGATACGCAGTATTTT | CASSFEYSGDTQYF
TRBJ2-7 | TRBD2 | NA | TRBV5-1 | TGCGCCAGCAGCCCGGGGGGGGCCCCCGAGCAGTACTTC | CASSPGGAPEQYF
TRBJ1-2 | NA | NA | TRBV28 | TGTGCCAGCAGTTTCTCGACAGTCTCTAACTATGGCTACACCTTC | CASSFSTVSNYGYTF
TRBJ1-5 | TRBD1 | NA | TRBV19 | TGTGCCAGTAGTATATGGACAGGGAATCAGCCCCAGCATTTT | CASSIWTGNQPQHF
TRBJ2-1 | TRBD2 | NA | TRBV11-2 | TGTGCCAGCAGCCGAATGACTAGCGGCCCTCTGGCTGAGCAGTTCTTC | CASSRMTSGPLAEQFF
TRBJ2-3 | TRBD1 | NA | TRBV5-4 | TGTGCCAGCAGGGCAGGGGGCGCGAGGGGCACAGATACGCAGTATTTT | CASRAGGARGTDTQYF
TRBJ2-1 | NA | NA | TRBV11-2 | TGTGCCAGCAGCCAATTTGGAGGGTTCCGGAATGAGCAGTTCTTC | CASSQFGGFRNEQFF
TRBJ1-2 | NA | once | TRBV28 | TGTGCCAGCAGTTTACAGGGAGGACCTGGCTACACCTTC | CASSLQGGPGYTF
TRBJ1-3 | NA | NA | TRBV18 | TGTGCCAGCTCACCATCCGTTGCAGGTCTTAGCTCTGGAAACACCATATATTTT | CASSPSVAGLSSGNTIYF
TRBJ2-2 | TRBD1 | few | TRBV28 | TGTGCCAGCAGTTTAGGTGGACAGGGAGTAAACACCGGGGAGCTGTTTTTT | CASSLGGQGVNTGELFF
TRBJ1-4 | NA | NA | TRBV5-1 | TGCGCCAGCAGCTTGGGGTCCTCCGGGGGTAATGAAAAACTGTTTTTT | CASSLGSSGGNEKLFF
TRBJ1-2 | TRBD1 | NA | TRBV28 | TGTGCCAGCAGTTCGGATGAGGGGGCAGGGGTCTATGGCTACACCTTC | CASSSDEGAGVYGYTF
TRBJ2-4 | TRBD1 | NA | TRBV27 | TGTGCCAGCAGCCCAACCGGGACAGGGGATCGAACCAAAAACATTCAGTACTTC | CASSPTGTGDRTKNIQYF
TRBJ2-1 | TRBD2 | NA | TRBV6-1 | TGTGCCAGCAGTGAAAGAGCTAGCGGGAAGGGTGAGCAGTTCTTC | CASSERASGKGEQFF
TRBJ1-2 | TRBD1 | NA | TRBV11-2 | TGTGCCAGCAGCCCAAAGACAGGGGGTGACTATGGCTACACCTTC | CASSPKTGGDYGYTF
TRBJ2-1 | NA | NA | TRBV12-2 | TGTGCAAGTCGCCGCCTACATCTAGCGGGCGTTACAAATGAGCAGTTCTTC | CASRRLHLAGVTNEQFF
TRBJ2-5 | NA | NA | TRBV30 | TGTGCCTGGAGTGTACAGGAGGGGCGGCGAGAGACCCAGTACTTC | CAWSVQEGRRETQYF
TRBJ2-6 | NA | NA | TRBV27 | TGTGCCAGCAGGATACAGGGAACTATCTCTGGGGCCAACGTCCTGACTTTC | CASRIQGTISGANVLTF
TRBJ1-1 | NA | NA | TRBV19 | TGTGCCAGTAGTAGCCAGGGTCGTAGGACTGAAGCTTTCTTT | CASSSQGRRTEAFF
TRBJ2-7 | NA | NA | TRBV6-1 | TGTGCCAGCAGTGAAGAAAGAACAGGTACCTACGAGCAGTACTTC | CASSEERTGTYEQYF
TRBJ2-7 | NA | NA | TRBV15 | TGTGCCACCAGCAGAGTTCCCTCGGCAGGGTCACGCTCCTACGAGCAGTACTTC | CATSRVPSAGSRSYEQYF
TRBJ2-7 | NA | NA | TRBV27 | TGTGCCAGCAGTTTATTAGGTGGACAGACCTACGAGCAGTACTTC | CASSLLGGQTYEQYF
TRBJ2-4 | TRBD2 | NA | TRBV30 | TGTGCCTGGAGCCCCCTAGCGGGAGCCAAAAACATTCAGTACTTC | CAWSPLAGAKNIQYF
TRBJ1-2 | NA | NA | TRBV5-1 | TGCGCCAGCAGCGACAACTCGGGGGATGGCTACACCTTC | CASSDNSGDGYTF
TRBJ2-1 | NA | NA | TRBV21-1 | TGTGCCAGCAGCAAAGCGAAACAGGGGTCCTACAATGAGCAGTTCTTC | CASSKAKQGSYNEQFF
TRBJ2-1 | NA | few | TRBV21-1 | TGTGCCAGCAGTCTTACTTACAATGAGCAGTTCTTC | CASSLTYNEQFF
TRBJ1-5 | NA | NA | TRBV2 | TGTGCCAGCAGTGAGGTGGGCAGGGAGGCGCCCCAGCATTTT | CASSEVGREAPQHF
TRBJ2-3 | TRBD2 | NA | TRBV11-2 | TGTGCCAGCAGCCTGACTAGCGGGAGAGTAGATACGCAGTATTTT | CASSLTSGRVDTQYF
TRBJ1-1 | NA | NA | TRBV5-1 | TGCGCCAGCAGGGGGCGGTACACTGAAGCTTTCTTT | CASRGRYTEAFF
TRBJ2-1 | TRBD2 | NA | TRBV9 | TGTGCCAGCAGCGCTGGGGGGGACCATCACAATGAGCAGTTCTTC | CASSAGGDHHNEQFF
TRBJ1-1 | NA | NA | TRBV27 | TGTGCCAGCAGTTCCCGACAGATCACTGAAGCTTTCTTT | CASSSRQITEAFF
TRBJ2-7 | TRBD2 | few | TRBV11-2 | TGTGCCAGCAGCTTAAGGACTAGCGGGTACTACGAGCAGTACTTC | CASSLRTSGYYEQYF
TRBJ2-4 | TRBD2 | NA | TRBV11-3 | TGTGCCAGCAGCTCTTATGACAGCGGGAGTAACATTCAGTACTTC | CASSSYDSGSNIQYF
TRBJ1-4 | NA | NA | TRBV5-5 | TGTGCCAGCAGCTCGGGACACTTGATTCCAACTAATGAAAAACTGTTTTTT | CASSSGHLIPTNEKLFF
TRBJ1-1 | NA | NA | TRBV4-3 | TGCGCCAGCAGCCAATTGAGGGACACTGAAGCTTTCTTT | CASSQLRDTEAFF
TRBJ1-5 | NA | NA | TRBV5-1 | TGCGCCAGCAGCTTGATCACGGGGAGCAATCAGCCCCAGCATTTT | CASSLITGSNQPQHF
TRBJ2-7 | TRBD1 | NA | TRBV10-3 | TGTGCCATCAGCGCTTGGACAGGTGAAACCTACGAGCAGTACTTC | CAISAWTGETYEQYF
TRBJ2-2 | TRBD1 | NA | TRBV18 | TGTGCCAGCCAACAGGGGGCTAACACCGGGGAGCTGTTTTTT | CASQQGANTGELFF
TRBJ2-2 | NA | NA | TRBV2 | TGTGCCAGCAGTGACCAGAACACCGGGGAGCTGTTTTTT | CASSDQNTGELFF
TRBJ2-1 | NA | NA | TRBV9 | TGTGCCAGCAGCGTATCGTCTCGGGAGAGGAATGAGCAGTTCTTC | CASSVSSRERNEQFF
TRBJ2-5 | NA | NA | TRBV5-1 | TGCGCCAGCAGCTTTGTCGTGCAAGAGACCCAGTACTTC | CASSFVVQETQYF